Following are 32 T cell receptor beta chains from one sample sequenced in a study of T cell responses to AZD1222 COVID-19 vaccine. Libraries were prepared by immunoSEQ multiplex PCR; TCRdb keeps only in-frame clonotypes and omits some of them. The sample consists of approximately 110,000 clones, approximately 90% of them appearing once. This material consisted of peripheral blood, taken on day 0 of AZD1222 vaccination. Source of these receptors: an adult in good health.

The V gene is TRBV20-1, the J gene TRBJ1-1, with D unresolved. There are 11 residues in the CDR3. Germline V gives CDR1 DFQATT, CDR2 SNEGSKA (reference sequence). Deletions cut 6 bases from V and 0 bases from J, with 5 bases between. DNA of the CDR3: TGCAGTGCGAGCATGAACACTGAAGCTTTCTTT. Encoded protein: CSASMNTEAFF.

V gene TRBV5-6 combines with J gene TRBJ1-6, with 7 bases that match TRBD1. V shed 3 bases and J 7 bases; nucleotides not matched to a gene: 7. Germline lookup yields CDR1 SGHDT and CDR2 YYEEEE. The CDR3 length is 15 residues. Written as DNA, the CDR3 is TGTGCCAGCAGCTCCGTAGACAGGGCGAATTCACCCCTCCACTTT. Translation gives CASSSVDRANSPLHF.

The chain recombines TRBV18 with TRBJ2-5; TRBD2 matches 7 bases. CDR3 length equals 15 residues. Germline V gene data show CDR1 as KGHSH and CDR2 as LQKENI. V lost 4 bases, J lost 5 bases, and 10 bases stayed unmatched. DNA of the CDR3: TGTGCCAGCTCACACTCCGGGACTACCAAGGAGACCCAGTACTTC. It translates to CASSHSGTTKETQYF.

The chain is built from TRBV5-1 and TRBJ2-5; D is tentatively TRBD1 or TRBD2 (6 bases each). Germline lookup yields CDR1 SGHRS and CDR2 YFSETQ. This CDR3 contains 16 residues. V was cut by 3 bases and J by 4 bases, with 19 bases left in between. The DNA for the CDR3 is TGCGCCAGCAGCTCCGCCCCCGGGGGCGCAGGAGAGACCCAGTACTTC. Its translation is CASSSAPGGAGETQYF.

This chain joins TRBV4-3 and TRBJ2-2, with D possibly TRBD1 on 7 matching bases. The CDR3 is made up of 15 amino acids. Germline lookup yields CDR1 LGHNA and CDR2 YSLEER. Trimming took off 6 bases at V and 6 bases at J, with 17 bases between the two ends. CDR3 DNA sequence: TGCGCCAGCAGTCCCGGGAGACAGGGTGCCGGGGAGCTGTTTTTT. This translates into CASSPGRQGAGELFF.

This clone was detected once. The chain has TRBV19 and TRBJ1-5, with a possible D match to TRBD1 (5 bases). Germline V lookup: CDR1 LNHDA, CDR2 SQIVND (reference sequence). V was clipped by 3 bases and J by 1 base, with 7 bases between them. This CDR3 is built from 14 residues. CDR3 in DNA: TGTGCCAGTAGTATGGCAGGGAGCAATCAGCCCCAGCATTTT. This translates into CASSMAGSNQPQHF.

This clone was seen once. The chain couples TRBV7-9 to TRBJ1-1; the match to TRBD1 covers 9 bases. Looked up from germline, CDR1 is SEHNR and CDR2 is FQNEAQ (reference sequence). This CDR3 comprises 15 residues. V shed 3 bases and J 7 bases; nucleotides not matched to a gene: 9. The CDR3 spells CASSFSTGGGVEAFF. DNA of the CDR3: TGTGCCAGCAGCTTTTCGACAGGGGGTGGGGTTGAAGCTTTCTTT. Filled out from reference TRBV7-9 and TRBJ1-1, the complete variable domain reads DTGVSQNPRHKITKRGQNVTFRCDPISEHNRLYWYRQTLGQGPEFLTYFQNEAQLEKSRLLSDRFSAERPKGSFSTLEIQRTEQGDSAMYLCASSFSTGGGVEAFFGQGTRLTVV.

The chain combines TRBV18 with TRBJ2-1; a weak D match, TRBD2 (5 bases). Germline-derived CDR1 and CDR2 are KGHSH and LQKENI. The CDR3 spans 16 residues. V was cut by 0 bases and J by 5 bases, with 14 bases left in between. The DNA of the CDR3 is TGTGCCAGCTCACCACCCGCAGGAGGAATTAACAATGAGCAGTTCTTC. It yields the protein CASSPPAGGINNEQFF.

The CDR3 nucleotides are TGTGCCAGCAGTTTAACAGGGGGGATCACTGAAGCTTTCTTT. This translates into CASSLTGGITEAFF. This chain connects TRBV6-4 to TRBJ1-1; 8 positions agree with TRBD1. V trimming: 5 bases; J trimming: 4 bases; junction bases outside the gene matches: 6. Germline assignment: CDR1 MRHNA and CDR2 SNTAGT. The CDR3 is made up of 14 amino acids.

V and J are TRBV5-6 and TRBJ1-2; TRBD1 matches at 7 bases. CDR3 length equals 13 residues. The ends lost 4 bases at V and 4 bases at J; junction bases unmatched: 4. In germline, CDR1 is SGHDT, CDR2 YYEEEE. The CDR3 DNA reads as TGTGCCAGCAGCGGGACAGCGTTCTATGGCTACACCTTC. As protein: CASSGTAFYGYTF.

The rearrangement links TRBV6-1 to TRBJ1-2; D perhaps matches TRBD1 (5 bases). The CDR3 runs 15 residues. V was trimmed by 0 bases and J by 2 bases, leaving 10 bases between them. Germline V gene sequence: CDR1 MNHNS, CDR2 SASEGT. In DNA form, the CDR3 reads TGTGCCAGCAGTGAAGCGGCCAGGGTGAACTATGGCTACACCTTC. This codes for CASSEAARVNYGYTF.

The chain employs TRBV7-9 and TRBJ1-3, with D uncertain. Germline CDR1 reads SEHNR; CDR2 reads FQNEAQ (reference sequence). Trimming shortened V by 1 base and J by 2 bases, and 15 bases separated the two germline ends. The CDR3 runs 17 residues. Here the CDR3 reads CASSLVGWERPGNTIYF. The CDR3 coding sequence is TGTGCCAGCAGCTTAGTTGGTTGGGAGCGCCCTGGAAACACCATATATTTT.

The chain recombines TRBV7-2 with TRBJ1-3; D is perhaps TRBD1 (5 bases). Trimming removed 6 bases at V and 2 bases at J, with 14 bases between. This CDR3 has 15 residues. Germline V gives CDR1 SGHTA, CDR2 FQGNSA. CDR3 amino acids: CASSPFSGAGNTIYF. The CDR3 DNA reads TGTGCCAGCAGTCCCTTCTCGGGGGCTGGAAACACCATATATTTT. The whole variable domain, filled in from reference TRBV7-2 and TRBJ1-3, reads GAGVSQSPSNKVTEKGKDVELRCDPISGHTALYWYRQSLGQGLEFLIYFQGNSAPDKSGLPSDRFSAERTGGSVSTLTIQRTQQEDSAVYLCASSPFSGAGNTIYFGEGSWLTVV.

The chain recombines TRBV5-6 with TRBJ1-3, with D unresolved. The CDR3 length is 8 residues. Germline CDR1 reads SGHDT; CDR2 reads YYEEEE. This chain's CDR3 is CQRNTIYF. In DNA form, the CDR3 reads TGTCAGCGTAACACCATATATTTT.

This sequence joins TRBV6-6 and TRBJ2-1, with D unresolved. CDR1 MNHNY and CDR2 SVGAGI come from the germline V gene (reference sequence). The CDR3 loop spans 13 amino acids. Trimming removed 6 bases at V and 1 base at J, with 7 bases between. In nucleotides, the CDR3 is TGTGCCAGCAGGAGAGGATCCTACAATGAGCAGTTCTTC. Residues: CASRRGSYNEQFF.

The chain recombines TRBV27 with TRBJ2-7; 10 bases agree with TRBD1. The CDR3 has 13 amino acids. J lost 3 bases, V lost 4 bases, and 0 bases had no gene match. Per germline, CDR1 MNHEY and CDR2 SMNVEV (reference sequence). CDR3 sequence: CASSWDRGYEQYF. DNA for the CDR3: TGTGCCAGCAGTTGGGACAGGGGCTACGAGCAGTACTTC.

This clone was recorded once. This chain connects TRBV19 to TRBJ1-1; unclear D gene. The length of the CDR3 is 13 residues. CDR1 is LNHDA, CDR2 SQIVND, per germline (reference sequence). The V end lost 10 bases, the J end lost 0 bases, and 12 bases lay between the germline ends. The CDR3 here is CATRRTMNTEAFF. As DNA, the CDR3 is TGTGCCACACGGAGGACCATGAACACTGAAGCTTTCTTT. The full variable domain, with the rest looked up from reference TRBV19 and TRBJ1-1, is DGGITQSPKYLFRKEGQNVTLSCEQNLNHDAMYWYRQDPGQGLRLIYYSQIVNDFQKGDIAEGYSVSREKKESFPLTVTSAQKNPTAFYLCATRRTMNTEAFFGQGTRLTVV.

The J gene is TRBJ2-5, the V gene TRBV3-1 (or the pseudogene TRBV3-2); TRBD2 matches at 8 bases. Germline assignment: CDR1 LGHDT and CDR2 YNNKEL (reference sequence). CDR3 length equals 14 residues. V was clipped by 1 base and J by 7 bases; unmatched bases: 5. CDR3 protein: CASSQGLAGGTQYF. CDR3 coding DNA: TGTGCCAGCAGCCAAGGTCTAGCGGGCGGGACCCAGTACTTC.

The V gene is TRBV4-3, the J gene TRBJ1-4; tentative D call: TRBD1 (5 bases). This CDR3 has 12 amino acids. V lost 0 bases to trimming and J lost 12 bases, with 8 bases between them. Germline V gene data show CDR1 as LGHNA and CDR2 as YSLEER. As DNA, the CDR3 is TGCGCCAGCAGCCAAGATACGGGGGAACTGTTTTTT. Amino acid sequence: CASSQDTGELFF.

The V call is TRBV11-2, the J call TRBJ1-3, with D hard to call. Trimming took 8 bases from V and 4 from J, leaving 12 bases between them. Per germline, CDR1 SGHAT and CDR2 FQNNGV. The CDR3 sequence is 13 residues long. The chain's CDR3 is CASQKGAGNTIYF. In DNA, the CDR3 is TGTGCCAGCCAAAAAGGAGCCGGAAACACCATATATTTT. Complete variable domain (other parts from reference TRBV11-2 and TRBJ1-3): EAGVAQSPRYKIIEKRQSVAFWCNPISGHATLYWYQQILGQGPKLLIQFQNNGVVDDSQLPKDRFSAERLKGVDSTLKIQPAKLEDSAVYLCASQKGAGNTIYFGEGSWLTVV.

This chain joins TRBV2 and TRBJ2-7; 10 bases line up with TRBD1. The junction had 8 bases not matched to a gene; V was cut back by 1 base and J by 5 bases. The CDR3 contains 16 residues. The germline V gene has CDR1 SNHLY and CDR2 FYNNEI. Here the CDR3 DNA reads TGTGCCAGCAGTGAAGGGGTACCGGGACAGGGGAACGAGCAGTACTTC. Translation: CASSEGVPGQGNEQYF.

For this clone: Additional DNA sequences in this sample encode the identical CDR3. The V and J genes are TRBV7-9 and TRBJ2-3; D remains ambiguous. Germline V gene sequence: CDR1 SEHNR, CDR2 FQNEAQ (reference sequence). The CDR3 is 11 residues long. The V and J ends lost 3 bases and 6 bases respectively, with 4 bases between them. The CDR3 region has the DNA TGTGCCAGCAGCTTCTCTGATACGCAGTATTTT. Translating it yields CASSFSDTQYF.

V gene TRBV6-1 combines with J gene TRBJ2-3; D tentatively reads TRBD1 or TRBD2 (6 bases each). V dropped 2 bases and J dropped 5 bases, with 8 bases sitting between them. The CDR3 contains 13 residues. CDR1 is MNHNS, CDR2 SASEGT, per germline. CDR3 sequence: CASSERGVDTQYF. CDR3 sequence (DNA): TGTGCCAGCAGTGAAAGGGGGGTAGATACGCAGTATTTT.

The chain links TRBV7-6 to TRBJ1-1, with 11 bases identical to TRBD1. The CDR3 has 18 amino acids. Germline V gives CDR1 SGHVS, CDR2 FNYEAQ. After removal of 0 bases from V and 1 base from J, the junction contained 7 bases not matched to a gene. The CDR3 DNA is TGTGCCAGCAGCTTAGCGGGCGGGACAGGGGGACCGAACACTGAAGCTTTCTTT. As protein: CASSLAGGTGGPNTEAFF.

CDR3 residues: CATSARSGVSGELFF. The CDR3 coding sequence is TGTGCCACCAGTGCCAGGTCCGGGGTCAGCGGGGAGCTGTTTTTT. The rearrangement uses TRBV24-1 and TRBJ2-2; maybe TRBD2 (5 bases). The V end lost 5 bases, the J end lost 7 bases, and 16 bases lay between the germline ends. CDR3 length: 15 residues. Looked up from germline, CDR1 is KGHDR and CDR2 is SFDVKD.

This clone was detected only a few times. The V and J genes are TRBV6-5 and TRBJ1-4; D unresolved. Trimming cost V 5 bases and J 5 bases, with 9 bases left between them. Germline V gives CDR1 MNHEY, CDR2 SVGAGI. The CDR3 runs 13 residues. CDR3 loop: CASSQTLNEKLFF. The CDR3 DNA is TGTGCCAGCAGTCAGACTTTGAATGAAAAACTGTTTTTT.

This rearrangement joins TRBV15 to TRBJ2-3; 14 bases match TRBD2. CDR1 and CDR2 from the germline V gene are LNHNV and YYDKDF (reference sequence). Germline trimming cut 3 bases from V and 4 bases from J; bases unmatched to any gene: 3. The CDR3 totals 16 residues. The CDR3 spells CATSRRLAGGSDTQYF. In DNA, the CDR3 is TGTGCCACCAGCAGGAGACTAGCGGGGGGGTCAGATACGCAGTATTTT.

The chain joins TRBV18 to TRBJ1-4; D uncertain. CDR1 KGHSH and CDR2 LQKENI come from the germline V gene. The germline V and J ends were trimmed by 0 bases and 8 bases, with 7 bases remaining between them. The CDR3 totals 13 residues. The CDR3 loop is CASSPPTREKLFF. CDR3 nucleotides: TGTGCCAGCTCACCACCCACACGAGAAAAACTGTTTTTT.

The chain joins TRBV7-2 to TRBJ1-5; TRBD1 matches 7 bases. Germline V CDR1 and CDR2: SGHTA, FQGNSA. The trim removed 3 bases at V and 5 bases at J, leaving 4 bases unmatched. The CDR3 is 14 residues long. In DNA, the CDR3 is TGTGCCAGCAGCTTCGGGGACAGCTATCAGCCCCAGCATTTT. It is translated as CASSFGDSYQPQHF.

The rearrangement links TRBV29-1 to TRBJ2-1, with a tentative D call TRBD1 (6 bases). CDR1 and CDR2 (germline): SQVTM, ANQGSEA. The ends were cut back, 3 bases at V and 1 base at J, with 16 bases in the middle. The CDR3 is 16 amino acids. The CDR3 nucleotides are TGCAGCGTTGAGACCCAGGGGACCTCATCCTACAATGAGCAGTTCTTC. Protein sequence: CSVETQGTSSYNEQFF.

V is TRBV5-1 and J is TRBJ2-1, with a tentative D call TRBD2 (6 bases). The germline V and J ends were trimmed by 4 bases and 0 bases, with 11 bases remaining between them. Germline V gives CDR1 SGHRS, CDR2 YFSETQ. The CDR3 has 15 residues. CDR3 sequence (DNA): TGCGCCAGCAGCGAGGGACTTAGCTCCTACAATGAGCAGTTCTTC. Amino acid sequence: CASSEGLSSYNEQFF.

This clone occurred a few times. V gene TRBV7-2 combines with J gene TRBJ2-7; TRBD1 matches at 7 bases. V lost 1 base and J lost 5; bases outside the gene matches: 5. The length of the CDR3 is 14 residues. Germline-derived CDR1 and CDR2 are SGHTA and FQGNSA. The CDR3 DNA reads as TGTGCCAGCAGCTTAGGTCACACAGGGGACGAGCAGTACTTC. It specifies CASSLGHTGDEQYF.